The present entry profiles one T cell receptor beta chain with its context. This sample was taken from a study of technical replicates of blood from a handful of donors. TCRdb's table, derived via immunoSEQ multiplex PCR, lists solely in-frame clones and lacks some. The sample has fewer than 75,000 clones; approximately 90% are singletons. V was trimmed by 7 bases and J by 1 base, leaving 14 bases between them. Germline CDR1 SQVTM, CDR2 ANQGSEA. This CDR3 region has 14 residues. This sequence originates from a human donor in good health. Some clones in this sample may be carry-over from other donors' samples. The chain recombines TRBV29-1 with TRBJ2-4; D is possibly TRBD2 (5 bases). Source material: PBMCs. The chain's CDR3 is CSALTQRAKNIQYF. CDR3 DNA: TGCAGCGCTTTAACACAGCGGGCCAAAAACATTCAGTACTTC.